What follows are 11 T cell receptor beta chains derived from one specimen sequenced in a study of blood T cells in healthy people across ages. Next came a second PCR, run for about 6 to 11 cycles, which used a sample-barcoded 5' primer along with a J-beta primer mix. TCRdb itself ran the 5' RACE reads through MiXCR, one entry per CDR3 protein. Of some 1,500,000 distinct CDR3 sequences listed, roughly 43% are singletons. Sequencing was performed on blood. The receptors here all came from a woman aged 18-35 years in good health.

This rearrangement joins TRBV29-1 to TRBJ1-2, with D maybe TRBD1 (5 bases). V gave up 4 bases and J gave up 5 bases, with 11 bases separating them. The CDR3 has 12 residues. Germline V gene data show CDR1 as SQVTM and CDR2 as ANQGSEA. The CDR3 protein is CSVGDRQYGYTF. Written as DNA, the CDR3 is TGCAGCGTTGGGGACCGCCAATATGGCTACACCTTC.

This clonotype appeared a few times. The rearrangement links TRBV5-1 to TRBJ2-3; tentatively, D is TRBD1 (6 bases). Germline V gives CDR1 SGHRS, CDR2 YFSETQ. The CDR3 loop spans 16 amino acids. V gave up 0 bases and J gave up 5 bases, with 16 bases separating them. Here the CDR3 reads CASSLGTARDGDTQYF. DNA of the CDR3: TGCGCCAGCAGCTTGGGGACAGCTCGCGACGGAGATACGCAGTATTTT.

The rearrangement links TRBV10-3 to TRBJ2-1; TRBD2 is a possible D gene (5 bases). Germline V gives CDR1 ENHRY, CDR2 SYGVKD. This CDR3 has 17 amino acids. Trimming stripped 4 bases from V and 0 bases from J, with 16 bases between. This CDR3 reads CAISAGTGFSSYNEQFF. The CDR3 DNA follows: TGTGCCATCAGTGCAGGAACGGGATTTAGCTCCTACAATGAGCAGTTCTTC.

This clonotype came up a few times. The chain is built from TRBV7-9 and TRBJ2-3; 12 positions agree with TRBD2. The CDR3 runs to 16 residues. CDR1 is SEHNR, CDR2 FQNEAQ, per germline (reference sequence). Unmatched junction bases numbered 1, after V lost 3 bases and J lost 0 bases. The CDR3 DNA reads TGTGCCAGCAGCTTCGGGACTAGCGGGAGCACAGATACGCAGTATTTT. This translates into CASSFGTSGSTDTQYF. Full variable domain (missing parts from reference TRBV7-9 and TRBJ2-3): DTGVSQNPRHKITKRGQNVTFRCDPISEHNRLYWYRQTLGQGPEFLTYFQNEAQLEKSRLLSDRFSAERPKGSFSTLEIQRTEQGDSAMYLCASSFGTSGSTDTQYFGPGTRLTVL.

This chain connects TRBV20-1 to TRBJ1-2; 7 bases match TRBD1. Per the germline V gene, CDR1 is DFQATT and CDR2 is SNEGSKA (reference sequence). V gave up 3 bases and J gave up 4 bases; unmatched junction bases: 5. CDR3 size: 13 residues. CDR3 bases: TGCAGTGCTAGCCTCCACAGGGGCTATGGCTACACCTTC. Translation: CSASLHRGYGYTF.

The rearrangement joins TRBV6-2 or TRBV6-3 to TRBJ2-2, with 8 nucleotides matching TRBD1. Germline V gene data show CDR1 as MNHEY and CDR2 as SVGEGT. The CDR3 covers 16 residues. Trimming cost V 4 bases and J 6 bases; bases outside gene matches: 10. The CDR3 loop is CASSSAGTGSAGELFF. For the CDR3, the DNA is TGTGCCAGCAGTTCAGCCGGGACAGGTAGCGCCGGGGAGCTGTTTTTT.

Only a few counts were recorded for this clonotype. The chain joins TRBV4-3 to TRBJ2-1; the D gene is possibly TRBD1 (6 bases). Looked up from germline, CDR1 is LGHNA and CDR2 is YSLEER. Trimming left V 3 bases short and J 14 bases short, with 20 bases between. This CDR3 is built from 14 residues. The CDR3 region has the DNA TGCGCCAGCAGCCACCCCGGGACAACGAATGAAAAGTTCTTC. This codes for CASSHPGTTNEKFF.

This clonotype was detected only a few times. The chain has TRBV29-1 and TRBJ2-3; D is possibly TRBD1 (6 bases). The CDR3 is made up of 12 amino acids. Per germline, CDR1 SQVTM and CDR2 ANQGSEA. V was pared by 6 bases and J by 4 bases, with 11 bases between. In nucleotides, the CDR3 is TGCAGCGTAACAGGGACGGCAGATACGCAGTATTTT. This translates into CSVTGTADTQYF.

This clonotype was seen just once. A read error may produce the germline difference seen at one junction end. DNA of the CDR3: TGTGCCAGCAGCGTAGGTGAGGCCCCAGGGGAAGAGCAGCTCTTC. This codes for CASSVGEAPGEEQLF. This sequence joins TRBV9 and TRBJ2-1, with a tentative D call TRBD1 (6 bases). Germline values: CDR1 SGDLS, CDR2 YYNGEE. The CDR3 consists of 15 residues.

This clonotype has more than one count but fewer than ten. This sequence joins TRBV5-1 and TRBJ2-3; maybe TRBD2 (5 bases). The germline V and J ends were trimmed by 5 bases and 4 bases, with 14 bases remaining between them. CDR1 is SGHRS, CDR2 YFSETQ, per germline. The CDR3 is made up of 14 amino acids. CDR3 sequence: CASRRTLAADTQYF. Written as DNA, the CDR3 is TGCGCCAGCAGGAGGACTCTAGCCGCAGATACGCAGTATTTT.

The chain joins TRBV6-6 to TRBJ1-5; no firm D call. Germline loops: CDR1 MNHNY, CDR2 SVGAGI (reference sequence). The V and J ends lost 2 bases and 7 bases respectively, with 6 bases between them. The CDR3 runs to 12 residues. CDR3 amino acids: CASSYGEQPQHF. The CDR3 DNA reads as TGTGCCAGCAGTTACGGGGAACAGCCCCAGCATTTT.